This is a list of T cell receptor beta chains from one sample in a study of T cell responses to AZD1222 COVID-19 vaccine. Some clones are missing from TCRdb's copy, which holds only in-frame ones; the method was immunoSEQ multiplex PCR. Of roughly 97,000 clones in the sample, roughly 86% are singletons; the top ten hold over 3%. The specimen comprised peripheral blood, sampled 28 days after the second dose of the MenACWY control vaccine. The receptor source for this set is an adult who received the MenACWY meningococcal vaccine as a control. Both conserved end residues are part of each CDR3.

>TRBJ1-1|TRBV7-2
CASSLDGMNTEAFF
>TRBJ2-5|TRBV11-2
CASSSYRQGPQETQYF
>TRBJ2-7|TRBV7-8
CASSLQGEGWKQYF
>TRBJ2-2|TRBV13
CASSLGRATGELFF
>TRBJ2-7|TRBV5-5
CASSFVGASYEQYF
>TRBJ2-5|TRBV7-8
CASSLTSRETQYF
>TRBJ2-6|TRBV19
CASSIYRVTGANVLTF
>TRBJ1-1|TRBV11-2
CASVEGRGGMTEAFF
>TRBJ2-7|TRBV19
CASSIGKEYEQYF
>TRBJ2-1|TRBV3-1/TRBV3-2
CASSGTGAYNEQFF
>TRBJ1-2|TRBV7-2
CASSSNLGYGYTF
>TRBJ1-2|TRBV19
CASSKRQGDGYTF
>TRBJ2-3|TRBV4-2
CASSQESFSTDTQYF
>TRBJ1-2|TRBV30
CAWSRKGFGGEGYTF
>TRBJ2-2|TRBV7-2
CASRGDSWTGELFF
>TRBJ1-6|TRBV19
CASSIRAGAYNSPLHF
>TRBJ1-2|TRBV6-6
CASKRGGLGDGYTF
>TRBJ2-3|TRBV4-3
CASSQGLRTSGSTDTQYF
>TRBJ2-7|TRBV6-1
CASSEVGGSVYEQYF
>TRBJ1-2|TRBV5-1
CASSFSGSYGYTF
>TRBJ2-5|TRBV6-5
CASSYSRGSQETQYF
>TRBJ1-1|TRBV5-1
CASSVLQGAGGAFF
>TRBJ1-5|TRBV7-9
CASSPGGRINQPQHF
>TRBJ1-3|TRBV4-2
CASSQPLPRDRASNSGNTIYF
>TRBJ1-1|TRBV19
CASSIAGGYGTEAFF
>TRBJ2-5|TRBV7-3
CASSSLTGETQYF
>TRBJ1-5|TRBV19
CASTRQAGASNQPQHF
>TRBJ1-2|TRBV5-1
CASSLGQGHYGYTF
>TRBJ1-6|TRBV6-4
CARDRGNSPLHF
>TRBJ2-7|TRBV20-1
CSARDSYEQYF
>TRBJ2-2|TRBV19
CASSIKRNTGELFF
>TRBJ1-2|TRBV6-5
CASQTSQGAGGYTF
>TRBJ2-5|TRBV15
CATSRGRLAGGERQETQYF
>TRBJ1-2|TRBV24-1
CATSEPARTYGYTF
>TRBJ1-2|TRBV15
CATSRSRLIANYGYTF
>TRBJ1-1|TRBV28
CASSFQDRQALNTEAFF
>TRBJ1-5|TRBV21-1
CASSETQGWNQPQHF
>TRBJ2-2|TRBV6-5
CASRPNRANTGELFF
>TRBJ1-2|TRBV9
CASSLDGQLGYTF
>TRBJ2-1|TRBV15
CATSLLVSNEQFF
>TRBJ2-7|TRBV27
CASNLGQGRGEQYF
>TRBJ2-7|TRBV5-5
CASSFFPGEAYEQYF
>TRBJ2-2|TRBV5-1
CASSLVGVGELFF
>TRBJ2-5|TRBV18
CASSSGQGGETQYF
>TRBJ2-1|TRBV28
CASRRLAGGPLSYNEQFF
>TRBJ2-6|TRBV9
CASRSVGSGANVLTF
>TRBJ2-3|TRBV5-1
CASSTPDGLRTDTQYF
>TRBJ1-4|TRBV15
CATSRDGQRNNEKLFF
>TRBJ1-2|TRBV7-9
CASSPQAFRGPMGGYTF
>TRBJ2-3|TRBV7-3
CASSPNGPSGGLSTDTQYF
>TRBJ2-3|TRBV5-1
CASSLVGLAGGLTDTQYF
>TRBJ2-3|TRBV27
CASSLLAGTDTQYF
>TRBJ1-3|TRBV7-2
CASSFGQGGNTIYF
>TRBJ2-7|TRBV28
CASLGQFGQYF
>TRBJ1-4|TRBV10-3
CAISEVRADEKLFF
>TRBJ1-6|TRBV6-5
CASSPEPGTTRKSHF
>TRBJ1-1|TRBV5-1
CASSLWGTGVGTEAFF
>TRBJ1-6|TRBV5-1
CASSRTGNSPLHF
>TRBJ2-7|TRBV28
CASRSGTYEQYF